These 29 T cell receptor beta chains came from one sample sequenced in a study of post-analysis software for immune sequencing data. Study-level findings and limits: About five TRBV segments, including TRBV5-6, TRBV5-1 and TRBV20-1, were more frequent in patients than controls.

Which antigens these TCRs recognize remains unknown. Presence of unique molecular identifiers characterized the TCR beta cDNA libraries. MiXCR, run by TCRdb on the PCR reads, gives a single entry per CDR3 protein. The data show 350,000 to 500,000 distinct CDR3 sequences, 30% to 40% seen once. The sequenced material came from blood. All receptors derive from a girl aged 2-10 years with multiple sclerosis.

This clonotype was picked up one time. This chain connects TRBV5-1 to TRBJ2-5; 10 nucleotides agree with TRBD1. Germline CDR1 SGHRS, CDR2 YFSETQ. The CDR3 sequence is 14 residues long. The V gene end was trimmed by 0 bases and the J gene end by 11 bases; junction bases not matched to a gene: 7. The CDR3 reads CASSLAGTGVEQYF. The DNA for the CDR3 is TGCGCCAGCAGCTTGGCCGGGACAGGGGTTGAGCAGTACTTC.

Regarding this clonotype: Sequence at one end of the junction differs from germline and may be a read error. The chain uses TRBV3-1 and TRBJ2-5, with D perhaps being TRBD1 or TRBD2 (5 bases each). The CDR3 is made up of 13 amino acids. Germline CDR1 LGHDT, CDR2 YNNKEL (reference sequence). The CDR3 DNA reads TGTGCCAGCAGCCAAGGAAGGGGAGAGACCCGGTTCTTC. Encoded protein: CASSQGRGETRFF.

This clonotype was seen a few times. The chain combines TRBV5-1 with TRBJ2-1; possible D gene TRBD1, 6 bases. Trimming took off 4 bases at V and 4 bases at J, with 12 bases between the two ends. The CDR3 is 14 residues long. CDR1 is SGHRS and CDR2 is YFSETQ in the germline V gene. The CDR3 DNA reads TGCGCCAGCAGCAATGGACAGAGATACAATGAGCAGTTCTTC. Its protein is CASSNGQRYNEQFF.

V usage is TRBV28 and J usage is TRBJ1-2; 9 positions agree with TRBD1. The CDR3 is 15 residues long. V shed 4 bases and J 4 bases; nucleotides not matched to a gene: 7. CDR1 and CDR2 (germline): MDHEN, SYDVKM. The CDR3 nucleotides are TGTGCCAGCAGTTCCGACAGGGGGGGGAGCTATGGCTACACCTTC. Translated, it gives CASSSDRGGSYGYTF.

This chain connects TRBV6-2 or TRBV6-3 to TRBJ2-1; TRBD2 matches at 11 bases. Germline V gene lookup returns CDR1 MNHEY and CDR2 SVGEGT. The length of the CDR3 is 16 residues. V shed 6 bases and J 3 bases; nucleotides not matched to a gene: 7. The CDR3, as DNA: TGTGCCAGCAGGAAAGGGACTAGCGGCAACTACAATGAGCAGTTCTTC. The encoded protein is CASRKGTSGNYNEQFF.

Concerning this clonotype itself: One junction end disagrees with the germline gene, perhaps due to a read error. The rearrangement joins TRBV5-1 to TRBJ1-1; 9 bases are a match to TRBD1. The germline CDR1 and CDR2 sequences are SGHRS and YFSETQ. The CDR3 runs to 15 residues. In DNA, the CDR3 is TGCGTCAGCAGCTTTCACAGGGGGCTAGGGGCTGAAGCTTTCTTT. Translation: CVSSFHRGLGAEAFF.

The CDR3 region is CASSYSAGTQAYEQYF. CDR3 bases: TGTGCCAGCAGTTACTCGGCCGGGACCCAGGCCTACGAGCAGTACTTC. The chain joins TRBV6-5 to TRBJ2-7; D could derive from TRBD1 or TRBD2 (5 bases each). V lost 0 bases and J 2 bases, leaving 14 bases between the germline ends. In germline, CDR1 is MNHEY, CDR2 SVGAGI. The CDR3 spans 16 residues.

The CDR3 DNA is TGCGCCAGCAGCTTTAGGACAGAAGAAGACCAAGAGACCCAGTACTTC. It yields the protein CASSFRTEEDQETQYF. The chain recombines TRBV5-1 with TRBJ2-5, with D perhaps matching TRBD1 (6 bases). V was pared by 2 bases and J by 0 bases, with 14 bases between. CDR3 length: 16 residues. CDR1 and CDR2 (germline): SGHRS, YFSETQ. The full variable domain, with the rest looked up from reference TRBV5-1 and TRBJ2-5, is KAGVTQTPRYLIKTRGQQVTLSCSPISGHRSVSWYQQTPGQGLQFLFEYFSETQRNKGNFPGRFSGRQFSNSRSEMNVSTLELGDSALYLCASSFRTEEDQETQYFGPGTRLLVL.

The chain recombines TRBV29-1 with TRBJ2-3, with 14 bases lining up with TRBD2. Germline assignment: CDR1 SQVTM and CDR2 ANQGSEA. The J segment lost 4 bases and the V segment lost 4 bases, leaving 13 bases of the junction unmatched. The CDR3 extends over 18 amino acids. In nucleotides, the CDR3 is TGCAGCGTTGGGACTAGCGGGGGGTGTGGATTCAGGGCAGATACGCAGTATTTT. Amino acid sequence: CSVGTSGGCGFRADTQYF.

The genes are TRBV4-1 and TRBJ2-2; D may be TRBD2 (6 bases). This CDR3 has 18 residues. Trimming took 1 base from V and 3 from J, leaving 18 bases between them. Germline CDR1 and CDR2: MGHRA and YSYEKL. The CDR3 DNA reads TGCGCCAGCAGCCAAGCTCCGTGGCGGGATCATTACACCGGGGAGCTGTTTTTT. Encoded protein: CASSQAPWRDHYTGELFF.

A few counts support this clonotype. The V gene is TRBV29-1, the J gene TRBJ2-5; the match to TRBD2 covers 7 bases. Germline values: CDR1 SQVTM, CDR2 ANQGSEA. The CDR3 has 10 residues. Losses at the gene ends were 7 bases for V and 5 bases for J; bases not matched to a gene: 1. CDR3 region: CSAGRETQYF. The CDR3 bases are TGCAGCGCCGGGAGGGAGACCCAGTACTTC. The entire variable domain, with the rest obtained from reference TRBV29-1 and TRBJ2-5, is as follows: SAVISQKPSRDICQRGTSLTIQCQVDSQVTMMFWYRQQPGQSLTLIATANQGSEATYESGFVIDKFPISRPNLTFSTLTVSNMSPEDSSIYLCSAGRETQYFGPGTRLLVL.

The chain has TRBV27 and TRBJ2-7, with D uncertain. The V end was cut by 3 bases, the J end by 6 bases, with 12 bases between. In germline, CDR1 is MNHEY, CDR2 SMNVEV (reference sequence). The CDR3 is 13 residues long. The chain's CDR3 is CASSFQAIGEQYF. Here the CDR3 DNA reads TGTGCCAGCAGTTTTCAGGCAATCGGCGAGCAGTACTTC.

The CDR3: CATYSSSYEQYF. CDR3 coding DNA: TGTGCCACCTATTCCAGCTCCTACGAGCAGTACTTC. This chain connects TRBV27 to TRBJ2-7, with D unresolved. The CDR3 is made up of 12 amino acids. CDR1 is MNHEY, CDR2 SMNVEV, per germline (reference sequence). V lost 10 bases and J lost 0, with 10 bases in between.

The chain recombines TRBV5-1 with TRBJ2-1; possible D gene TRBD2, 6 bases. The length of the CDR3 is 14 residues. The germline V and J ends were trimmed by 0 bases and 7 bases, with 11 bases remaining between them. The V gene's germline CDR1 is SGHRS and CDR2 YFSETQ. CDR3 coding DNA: TGCGCCAGCAGCTTGGCCCCGGGGGAGAATGAGCAGTTCTTC. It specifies CASSLAPGENEQFF.

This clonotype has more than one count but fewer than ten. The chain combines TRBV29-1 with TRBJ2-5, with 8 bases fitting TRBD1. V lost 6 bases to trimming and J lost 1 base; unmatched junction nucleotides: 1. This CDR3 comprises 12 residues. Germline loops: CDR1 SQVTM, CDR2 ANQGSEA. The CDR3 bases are TGCAGCGTGGGACAGGCCCAAGAGACCCAGTACTTC. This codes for CSVGQAQETQYF. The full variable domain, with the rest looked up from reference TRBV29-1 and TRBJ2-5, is SAVISQKPSRDICQRGTSLTIQCQVDSQVTMMFWYRQQPGQSLTLIATANQGSEATYESGFVIDKFPISRPNLTFSTLTVSNMSPEDSSIYLCSVGQAQETQYFGPGTRLLVL.

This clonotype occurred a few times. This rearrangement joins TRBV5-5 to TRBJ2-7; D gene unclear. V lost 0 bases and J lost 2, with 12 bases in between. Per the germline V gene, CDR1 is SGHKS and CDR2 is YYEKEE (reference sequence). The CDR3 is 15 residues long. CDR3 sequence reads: CASSLGLGAAYEQYF. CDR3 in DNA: TGTGCCAGCAGCTTGGGGCTAGGAGCTGCCTACGAGCAGTACTTC.

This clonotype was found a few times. CDR3 DNA: TGTGCCAGCAGTGATTGGGACAGGGAGAATTCACCCCTCCACTTT. This translates into CASSDWDRENSPLHF. This chain links TRBV25-1 with TRBJ1-6, with TRBD1 identical over 9 bases. The CDR3 loop spans 15 amino acids. Germline assignment: CDR1 MGHDK and CDR2 SYGVNS. The V and J ends lost 3 bases and 7 bases, in that order; junction bases with no gene match: 4.

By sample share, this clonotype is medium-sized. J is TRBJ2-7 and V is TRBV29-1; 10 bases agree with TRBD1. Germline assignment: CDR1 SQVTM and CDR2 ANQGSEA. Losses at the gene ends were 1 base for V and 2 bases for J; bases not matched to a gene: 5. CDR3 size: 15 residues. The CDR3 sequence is CSVEVRDRGTYEQYF. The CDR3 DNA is TGCAGCGTTGAAGTCCGGGACAGGGGAACCTACGAGCAGTACTTC.

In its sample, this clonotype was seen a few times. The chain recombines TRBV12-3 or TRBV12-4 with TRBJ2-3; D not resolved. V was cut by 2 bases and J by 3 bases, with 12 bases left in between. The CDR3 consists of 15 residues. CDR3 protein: CASSLLRRTTDTQYF. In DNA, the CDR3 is TGTGCCAGCAGTTTATTGCGACGAACAACAGATACGCAGTATTTT.

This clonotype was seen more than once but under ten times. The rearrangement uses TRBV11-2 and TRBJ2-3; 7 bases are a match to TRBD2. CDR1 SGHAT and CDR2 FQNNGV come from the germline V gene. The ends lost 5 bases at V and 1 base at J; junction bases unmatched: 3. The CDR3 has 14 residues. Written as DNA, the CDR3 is TGTGCCAGCAGCATCCGGGAGGGCACAGATACGCAGTATTTT. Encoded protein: CASSIREGTDTQYF.

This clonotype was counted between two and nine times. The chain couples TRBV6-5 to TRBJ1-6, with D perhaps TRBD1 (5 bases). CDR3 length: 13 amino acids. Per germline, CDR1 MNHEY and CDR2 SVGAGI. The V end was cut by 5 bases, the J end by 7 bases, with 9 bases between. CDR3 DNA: TGTGCCAGCAGTAGACAGAGAAATTCACCCCTCCACTTT. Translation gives CASSRQRNSPLHF.

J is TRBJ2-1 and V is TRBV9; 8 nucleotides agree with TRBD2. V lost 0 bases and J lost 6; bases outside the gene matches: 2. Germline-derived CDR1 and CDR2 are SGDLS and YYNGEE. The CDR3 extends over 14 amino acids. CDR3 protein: CASSVASGPNEQFF. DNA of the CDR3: TGTGCCAGCAGCGTAGCTAGCGGGCCCAATGAGCAGTTCTTC.

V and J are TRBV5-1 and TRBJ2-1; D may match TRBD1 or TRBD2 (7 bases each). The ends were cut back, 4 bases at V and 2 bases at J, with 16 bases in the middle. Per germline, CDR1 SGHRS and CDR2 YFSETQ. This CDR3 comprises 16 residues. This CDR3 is CASSPTRGGTYNEQFF. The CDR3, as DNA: TGCGCCAGCAGCCCGACCAGGGGGGGCACCTACAATGAGCAGTTCTTC.

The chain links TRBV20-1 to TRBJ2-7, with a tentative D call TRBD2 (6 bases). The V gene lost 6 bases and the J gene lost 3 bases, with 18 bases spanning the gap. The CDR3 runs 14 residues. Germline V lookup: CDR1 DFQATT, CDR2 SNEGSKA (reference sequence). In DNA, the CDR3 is TGCAGTGCAACCCCGGGACTTAATAACTACGAGCAGTACTTC. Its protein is CSATPGLNNYEQYF.

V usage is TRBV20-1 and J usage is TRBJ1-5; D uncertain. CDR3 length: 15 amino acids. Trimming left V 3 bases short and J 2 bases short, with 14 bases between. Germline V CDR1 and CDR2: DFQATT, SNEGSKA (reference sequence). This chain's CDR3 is CSARLGLGGNQPQHF. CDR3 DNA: TGCAGTGCTAGGCTCGGACTGGGAGGCAATCAGCCCCAGCATTTT.

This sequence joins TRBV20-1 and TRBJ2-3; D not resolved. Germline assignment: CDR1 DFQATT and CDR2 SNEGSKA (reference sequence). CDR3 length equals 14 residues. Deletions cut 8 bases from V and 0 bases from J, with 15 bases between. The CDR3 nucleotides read TGCAGTCCCACACATCCGATCAGCACAGATACGCAGTATTTT. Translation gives CSPTHPISTDTQYF.

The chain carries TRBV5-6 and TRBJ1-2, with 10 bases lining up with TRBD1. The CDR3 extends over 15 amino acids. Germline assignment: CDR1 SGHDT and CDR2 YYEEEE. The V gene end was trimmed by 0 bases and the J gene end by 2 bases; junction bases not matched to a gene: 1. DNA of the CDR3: TGTGCCAGCAGCTTGGCGGACAGGGGGAACTATGGCTACACCTTC. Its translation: CASSLADRGNYGYTF.

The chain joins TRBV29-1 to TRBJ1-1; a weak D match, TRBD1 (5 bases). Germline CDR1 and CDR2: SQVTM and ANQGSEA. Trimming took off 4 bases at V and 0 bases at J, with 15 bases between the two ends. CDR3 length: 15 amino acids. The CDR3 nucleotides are TGCAGCGTTGCGGGCAGGGCCCTTTTGAACACTGAAGCTTTCTTT. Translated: CSVAGRALLNTEAFF.

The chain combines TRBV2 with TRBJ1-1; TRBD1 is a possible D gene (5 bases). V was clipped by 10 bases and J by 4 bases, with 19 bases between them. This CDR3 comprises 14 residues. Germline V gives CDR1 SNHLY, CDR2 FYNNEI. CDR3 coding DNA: TGTGCCACTACAACTAATCAGGGATCCACTGAAGCTTTCTTT. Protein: CATTTNQGSTEAFF.